A single sample is the source of the 8 T cell receptor beta chains below, sequenced in a study of beta chain features in type 1 diabetes. The investigators reverse transcribed all of the isolated RNA, so they sequenced expressed TCRB transcripts. Method: immunoSEQ multiplex PCR; TCRdb's copy keeps in-frame clones and lacks some. The sample has about 320,000 clones; around 15% are singletons. The sequencing input was central memory CD4+ T cells from blood. Source of these receptors: a man younger than 40 in good health.

This clone has only a few counts. Written as DNA, the CDR3 is TGTGCCAGCAGCCTTTCAGGGGCGGAGGACACTGAAGCTTTCTTT. Its protein product is CASSLSGAEDTEAFF. The chain carries TRBV4-2 and TRBJ1-1, with D tentatively TRBD1 (6 bases). The CDR3 length is 15 residues. Germline V gene sequence: CDR1 LGHNA, CDR2 YNFKEQ. Trimming stripped 4 bases from V and 3 bases from J, with 15 bases between.

The V and J genes are TRBV5-4 and TRBJ1-2; no definite D call. Trimming left V 0 bases short and J 3 bases short, with 15 bases between. Germline V gene lookup returns CDR1 SGHNT and CDR2 YYREEE (reference sequence). The CDR3 totals 16 residues. CDR3 sequence (DNA): TGTGCCAGCAGCTTGGCCCATCGGTTAGGCGACTATGGCTACACCTTC. Protein: CASSLAHRLGDYGYTF. Looking up the rest from reference TRBV5-4 and TRBJ1-2 gives the full variable domain: ETGVTQSPTHLIKTRGQQVTLRCSSQSGHNTVSWYQQALGQGPQFIFQYYREEENGRGNFPPRFSGLQFPNYSSELNVNALELDDSALYLCASSLAHRLGDYGYTFGSGTRLTVV.

A remark on this clone: A read error may account for a junction end that differs from germline. This rearrangement joins TRBV7-7 to TRBJ2-5; 10 bases are shared with TRBD1. This CDR3 is 14 amino acids long. From germline, CDR1 is SSHAT and CDR2 FNYEAQ (reference sequence). The CDR3 reads CASSPGTGVETQYF. The CDR3 coding sequence is TGTGCTAGCAGTCCCGGGACAGGGGTGGAGACCCAGTACTTC.

As concerns this clone: This may be a read error: a much more frequent sequence differs by one nucleotide. The rearrangement links TRBV14 to TRBJ2-2; D is unclear. From germline, CDR1 is SGHDN and CDR2 FVKESK. Trimming left V 5 bases short and J 5 bases short, with 3 bases between. This CDR3 contains 11 residues. The CDR3 here is CASSYTGELFF. For the CDR3, the DNA is TGTGCCAGCAGCTATACCGGGGAGCTGTTTTTT.

In its sample, this clone was seen a few times. The V gene is TRBV7-4, the J gene TRBJ1-3; D remains unclear. Germline assignment: CDR1 SGHVT and CDR2 SQSDAQ. V was trimmed by 8 bases and J by 2 bases, leaving 7 bases between them. The CDR3 runs 12 residues. The CDR3 loop reads CASQTAGNTIYF. Here the CDR3 DNA reads TGTGCCAGCCAGACCGCTGGAAACACCATATATTTT.

This clone was seen a few times. The chain uses TRBV6-6 and TRBJ2-5; D is perhaps TRBD2 (5 bases). CDR1 MNHNY and CDR2 SVGAGI come from the germline V gene (reference sequence). Trimming removed 0 bases from V and 4 bases from J, with 15 bases in between. The CDR3 has 16 amino acids. DNA for the CDR3: TGTGCCAGCAGTTACTCGTCCCCACTAGTAGGAGAGACCCAGTACTTC. This sequence encodes CASSYSSPLVGETQYF.

The rearrangement uses TRBV2 and TRBJ2-3; 9 bases are shared with TRBD2. This CDR3 has 15 amino acids. Per germline, CDR1 SNHLY and CDR2 FYNNEI. V gave up 6 bases and J gave up 4 bases; unmatched junction bases: 8. The CDR3 DNA sequence: TGTGCCAGCAGAGGAACTAGCGGGCAGGCAGATACGCAGTATTTT. Translated: CASRGTSGQADTQYF.

In this sample, this clone turned up a few times. V usage is TRBV7-2 and J usage is TRBJ2-3; unclear D gene. The CDR3 has 15 residues. V was shortened by 7 bases and J by 7 bases, with 21 bases between the two germline ends. From germline, CDR1 is SGHTA and CDR2 FQGNSA. The CDR3 sequence is CASTTTAKAEHTQYF. In nucleotides, the CDR3 is TGTGCCAGCACCACTACAGCGAAGGCTGAACATACGCAGTATTTT.